The 25 T cell receptor beta chains presented below share a single source sample, sequenced in a study of blood T cell repertoires in COVID-19. Libraries were prepared by immunoSEQ multiplex PCR; TCRdb keeps only in-frame clonotypes and omits some of them. The sample contains just over 150,000 clones, approximately 90% of which appear only once. The sequenced sample consisted of peripheral blood. The receptors were gathered from a woman in her forties with acute or convalescent COVID-19.

The chain uses TRBV3-1 (or the pseudogene TRBV3-2) and TRBJ2-1; 13 bases map to TRBD2. Losses at the gene ends were 4 bases for V and 6 bases for J; bases not matched to a gene: 3. This CDR3 has 15 amino acids. The V gene's germline CDR1 is LGHDT and CDR2 YNNKEL (reference sequence). The CDR3 region is CASSLTSGRANEQFF. The CDR3, as DNA: TGTGCCAGCAGCCTAACTAGCGGGAGGGCCAATGAGCAGTTCTTC.

V usage is TRBV11-2 and J usage is TRBJ1-1, with D uncertain. CDR3 length: 19 amino acids. Germline assignment: CDR1 SGHAT and CDR2 FQNNGV. Trimming pared 4 bases from V and 1 base from J, leaving 25 bases between. Written as DNA, the CDR3 is TGTGCCAGCAGCTCCGGATCACAACGGTATGGGTGGGCGAACACTGAAGCTTTCTTT. This gives the protein CASSSGSQRYGWANTEAFF. Based on the CDR3 plus reference TRBV11-2 and TRBJ1-1, the full variable domain is EAGVAQSPRYKIIEKRQSVAFWCNPISGHATLYWYQQILGQGPKLLIQFQNNGVVDDSQLPKDRFSAERLKGVDSTLKIQPAKLEDSAVYLCASSSGSQRYGWANTEAFFGQGTRLTVV.

Concerning this clone itself: Other DNA variants within this sample encode the same CDR3. The chain has TRBV28 and TRBJ2-7; D is undetermined. The germline V gene encodes CDR1 MDHEN and CDR2 SYDVKM. The CDR3 length is 12 residues. Deletions cut 6 bases from V and 3 bases from J, with 9 bases between. The CDR3 here is CASSLSRYEQYF. The DNA for the CDR3 is TGTGCCAGCAGCCTTTCCCGCTACGAGCAGTACTTC.

The V and J genes are TRBV19 and TRBJ2-7; D is ambiguous. Germline-derived CDR1 and CDR2 are LNHDA and SQIVND (reference sequence). CDR3 length equals 14 residues. With 5 bases removed from V and 0 bases from J, the gap between germline ends came to 11 bases. The CDR3 protein is CASSRTEYSYEQYF. CDR3 in DNA: TGTGCCAGTAGTCGTACCGAGTACTCCTACGAGCAGTACTTC.

The gene calls are TRBV2 and TRBJ1-5; D unresolved. This CDR3 has 16 amino acids. V was shortened by 6 bases and J by 0 bases, with 15 bases between the two germline ends. CDR1 SNHLY and CDR2 FYNNEI come from the germline V gene. DNA of the CDR3: TGTGCCAGCAGGGATTACACGGGAGCTAGCAATCAGCCCCAGCATTTT. Its protein product is CASRDYTGASNQPQHF. Full variable domain (rest looked up from reference TRBV2 and TRBJ1-5): EPEVTQTPSHQVTQMGQEVILRCVPISNHLYFYWYRQILGQKVEFLVSFYNNEISEKSEIFDDQFSVERPDGSNFTLKIRSTKLEDSAMYFCASRDYTGASNQPQHFGDGTRLSIL.

V and J are TRBV30 and TRBJ2-7; D remains ambiguous. CDR3 length equals 12 residues. With 4 bases removed from V and 2 bases from J, the gap between germline ends came to 9 bases. Per germline, CDR1 GTSNPN and CDR2 SVGIG (reference sequence). The DNA of the CDR3 is TGTGCCTGGACTACCTCAACCTACGAGCAGTACTTC. Translation: CAWTTSTYEQYF.

The chain employs TRBV7-3 and TRBJ2-3; 9 nucleotides match TRBD2. This CDR3 is 17 amino acids long. V shed 0 bases, J shed 4 bases, and the junction held 8 bases outside the gene matches. Germline CDR1 reads SGHTA; CDR2 reads FQGTGA. The CDR3 DNA reads as TGTGCCAGCAGCTTAACGTTGGCTAGCGGGAACTCAGATACGCAGTATTTT. Residues: CASSLTLASGNSDTQYF.

The rearrangement uses TRBV11-2 and TRBJ2-1; D not certain. CDR3 length equals 16 residues. Germline values: CDR1 SGHAT, CDR2 FQNNGV. V was trimmed by 1 base and J by 5 bases, leaving 15 bases between them. The DNA for the CDR3 is TGTGCCAGCAGCTTAGGTCTCATGCGTCGCAACAATGAGCAGTTCTTC. Translating gives CASSLGLMRRNNEQFF.

The chain carries TRBV5-1 and TRBJ2-1; D is perhaps TRBD2 (5 bases). V was cut by 5 bases and J by 6 bases, with 21 bases left in between. The CDR3 length is 16 residues. Germline assignment: CDR1 SGHRS and CDR2 YFSETQ. The CDR3: CASRFDPTLGSNEQFF. For the CDR3, the DNA is TGCGCCAGCAGGTTCGACCCGACCCTGGGGAGCAATGAGCAGTTCTTC.

The V gene is TRBV3-1 (or the pseudogene TRBV3-2), the J gene TRBJ2-7; D possibly corresponds to TRBD2 (5 bases). V was trimmed by 0 bases and J by 3 bases, leaving 6 bases between them. There are 13 residues in the CDR3. From germline, CDR1 is LGHDT and CDR2 YNNKEL (reference sequence). DNA for the CDR3: TGTGCCAGCAGCCAAGAGGGGAGCTACGAGCAGTACTTC. Translated: CASSQEGSYEQYF.

V is TRBV5-1 and J is TRBJ2-1; 7 bases map to TRBD1. In germline, CDR1 is SGHRS, CDR2 YFSETQ. J lost 6 bases, V lost 1 base, and 7 bases had no gene match. This CDR3 has 15 amino acids. DNA of the CDR3: TGCGCCAGCAGCTTGTGGGACAGTCCAGGCAATGAGCAGTTCTTC. It codes for CASSLWDSPGNEQFF.

The chain combines TRBV6-5 with TRBJ1-5, with D possibly matching TRBD1 (5 bases). CDR3 length: 14 amino acids. The germline CDR1 and CDR2 sequences are MNHEY and SVGAGI. V was trimmed by 7 bases and J by 6 bases, leaving 16 bases between them. The CDR3 nucleotides are TGTGCCAGCAATAAAGGGGACTTTAGTCAGCCCCAGCATTTT. It is translated as CASNKGDFSQPQHF.

This clone was picked up one time. This rearrangement joins TRBV6-5 to TRBJ1-6; 7 nucleotides match TRBD1. Germline V gene sequence: CDR1 MNHEY, CDR2 SVGAGI. Trimming removed 0 bases from V and 9 bases from J; junction bases left unmatched: 2. There are 14 residues in the CDR3. The CDR3 DNA is TGTGCCAGCAGTTACTCTGCAGGGGGTTCACCCCTCCACTTT. Protein sequence: CASSYSAGGSPLHF.

As for this clone: The sample carries other DNA sequences with the same CDR3. This chain uses TRBV11-3 with TRBJ2-7, with D unresolved. Trimming shortened V by 1 base and J by 4 bases, and 14 bases separated the two germline ends. CDR1 is SGHNT and CDR2 is YENEEA in the germline V gene. This CDR3 contains 15 residues. The CDR3 DNA sequence: TGTGCCAGCAGCTTAGTTGGCCAGTCATGGTACGAGCAGTACTTC. Amino acids: CASSLVGQSWYEQYF.

The chain is built from TRBV7-9 and TRBJ2-1; 13 bases are a match to TRBD2. V gave up 6 bases and J gave up 9 bases; unmatched junction bases: 8. The germline V gene encodes CDR1 SEHNR and CDR2 FQNEAQ (reference sequence). The CDR3 spans 15 residues. CDR3 sequence (DNA): TGTGCCAGCAGACCCGGGACTAGCGGGATTGGTGAGCAGTTCTTC. Translated: CASRPGTSGIGEQFF. Supplemented by reference TRBV7-9 and TRBJ2-1, the full variable domain reads DTGVSQNPRHKITKRGQNVTFRCDPISEHNRLYWYRQTLGQGPEFLTYFQNEAQLEKSRLLSDRFSAERPKGSFSTLEIQRTEQGDSAMYLCASRPGTSGIGEQFFGPGTRLTVL.

This clone was counted a single time. The chain joins TRBV11-2 to TRBJ2-4; TRBD1 matches at 9 bases. With V trimmed by 5 bases and J by 4 bases, 6 bases remained unmatched. The germline V gene encodes CDR1 SGHAT and CDR2 FQNNGV. CDR3 length: 15 amino acids. CDR3: CASSRPGQGKNIQYF. The DNA of the CDR3 is TGTGCCAGCAGCCGCCCGGGACAGGGTAAAAACATTCAGTACTTC.

The CDR3 loop is CASLSPDLFNTGELFF. For the CDR3, the DNA is TGTGCCAGCCTTTCCCCGGACTTATTTAACACCGGGGAGCTGTTTTTT. The chain uses TRBV6-4 and TRBJ2-2, with D maybe TRBD2 (5 bases). V lost 8 bases and J lost 2, with 18 bases in between. The CDR3 loop spans 16 amino acids. Germline CDR1 and CDR2: MRHNA and SNTAGT.

The chain joins TRBV28 to TRBJ1-2; 10 bases map to TRBD1. The ends lost 8 bases at V and 5 bases at J; junction bases unmatched: 11. CDR1 and CDR2 from the germline V gene are MDHEN and SYDVKM. The CDR3 runs to 15 residues. The CDR3 DNA reads as TGTGCCAGCGGATCCGGGACAGGGGTATTGTATGGCTACACCTTC. Translated: CASGSGTGVLYGYTF.

V is TRBV9 and J is TRBJ1-1, with TRBD1 matching 7 bases. Germline lookup yields CDR1 SGDLS and CDR2 YYNGEE. The CDR3 length is 15 residues. The trim removed 4 bases at V and 5 bases at J, leaving 11 bases unmatched. The CDR3 loop reads CASSFVTGRGTEAFF. DNA for the CDR3: TGTGCCAGCAGCTTCGTGACAGGGAGAGGTACTGAAGCTTTCTTT.

The CDR3 loop is CASSSPFNGESNYGYTF. As DNA, the CDR3 is TGTGCCAGCAGCTCCCCCTTCAACGGGGAATCTAACTATGGCTACACCTTC. J is TRBJ1-2 and V is TRBV7-2; D is unclear. Germline V lookup: CDR1 SGHTA, CDR2 FQGNSA. The CDR3 consists of 17 residues. With 4 bases removed from V and 0 bases from J, the gap between germline ends came to 18 bases. Filled out from reference TRBV7-2 and TRBJ1-2, the complete variable domain reads GAGVSQSPSNKVTEKGKDVELRCDPISGHTALYWYRQSLGQGLEFLIYFQGNSAPDKSGLPSDRFSAERTGGSVSTLTIQRTQQEDSAVYLCASSSPFNGESNYGYTFGSGTRLTVV.

This clone occurred a few times. The chain has TRBV6-2 or TRBV6-3 and TRBJ2-2; 10 bases map to TRBD1. CDR3 length: 17 residues. Germline CDR1 MNHEY, CDR2 SVGEGT. V lost 2 bases and J lost 6; bases outside the gene matches: 9. CDR3 bases: TGTGCCAGCAGTTACGGGGACAGGGGTTTAGGCGCCGGGGAGCTGTTTTTT. Protein: CASSYGDRGLGAGELFF.

Comments on this clone: This sample includes further DNA sequences coding for the same CDR3. V usage is TRBV27 and J usage is TRBJ2-7, with 8 bases aligning to TRBD1. This CDR3 has 13 amino acids. CDR1 MNHEY and CDR2 SMNVEV come from the germline V gene (reference sequence). The V and J ends lost 2 bases and 4 bases, in that order; junction bases with no gene match: 1. In DNA form, the CDR3 reads TGTGCCAGCAGTTTACGACAGGGGTACGAGCAGTACTTC. This codes for CASSLRQGYEQYF.

J is TRBJ2-3 and V is TRBV11-2, with 9 bases lining up with TRBD2. V lost 2 bases, J lost 6 bases, and 9 bases stayed unmatched. Germline CDR1 and CDR2: SGHAT and FQNNGV. This CDR3 has 16 amino acids. The CDR3 DNA reads TGTGCCAGCAGCTTATCGTCTAGCGGGACTTGGGATACGCAGTATTTT. Protein: CASSLSSSGTWDTQYF.

The J gene is TRBJ2-3, the V gene TRBV29-1, with D hard to call. The CDR3 runs 10 residues. CDR1 and CDR2 (germline): SQVTM, ANQGSEA. The V and J ends lost 6 bases and 3 bases respectively, with 4 bases between them. DNA for the CDR3: TGCAGCGTCTATACAGATACGCAGTATTTT. This codes for CSVYTDTQYF.

The chain has TRBV18 and TRBJ2-1; the D gene is possibly TRBD2 (5 bases). V shed 2 bases and J shed 0 bases, with 5 bases lying between them. This CDR3 is built from 14 residues. Germline V gene data show CDR1 as KGHSH and CDR2 as LQKENI. CDR3: CASSPGSSYNEQFF. Here the CDR3 DNA reads TGTGCCAGCTCACCAGGGAGCTCCTACAATGAGCAGTTCTTC.